This TCR beta chain was identified during a study of siplizumab effects on memory and regulatory T cells. Study outcomes and limitations: Major contributors to the alloresponse seemed to be naive T cells, which also appeared more diverse than memory cells. Under siplizumab, alloreactive sequences traced to unstimulated CD4+ memory cells were significantly reduced. In siplizumab cultures, the suppressive function of proliferating Tregs remained unconfirmed.

Germline values: CDR1 SGHDT, CDR2 YYEEEE. The CDR3 covers 16 residues. Trimming removed 4 bases from V and 8 bases from J, with 21 bases in between. Per-sample assaying covered 85,000 to 100,000 TCR templates. The method was immunoSEQ multiplex PCR; TCRdb's version includes in-frame clones alone and lacks a portion of them. The table lists about 100,000 clones, approximately 90% of them singletons, with about 1.1% in the top ten. As to this clone: Its matching antigen is unknown.

The source of this sequence is a human donor in good health. Specimen: CD4+ T cells sorted from blood. The V gene is TRBV5-6, the J gene TRBJ1-4, with D unresolved. The CDR3 here is CASSTPHGNLQEKLFF. CDR3 coding DNA: TGTGCCAGCAGCACACCACACGGGAACCTCCAAGAAAAACTGTTTTTT.